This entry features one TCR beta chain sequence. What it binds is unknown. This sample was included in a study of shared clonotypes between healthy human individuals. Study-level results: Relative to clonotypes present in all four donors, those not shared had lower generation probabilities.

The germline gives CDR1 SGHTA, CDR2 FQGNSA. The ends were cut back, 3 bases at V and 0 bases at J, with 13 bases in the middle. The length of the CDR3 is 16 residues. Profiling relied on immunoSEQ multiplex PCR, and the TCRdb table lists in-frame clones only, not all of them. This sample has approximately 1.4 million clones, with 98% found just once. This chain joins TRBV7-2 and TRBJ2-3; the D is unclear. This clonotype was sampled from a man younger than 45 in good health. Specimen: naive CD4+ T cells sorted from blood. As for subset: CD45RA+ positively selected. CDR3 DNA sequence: TGTGCCAGCAGCTTCGGATCGAGCTCAAGCACAGATACGCAGTATTTT. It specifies CASSFGSSSSTDTQYF.